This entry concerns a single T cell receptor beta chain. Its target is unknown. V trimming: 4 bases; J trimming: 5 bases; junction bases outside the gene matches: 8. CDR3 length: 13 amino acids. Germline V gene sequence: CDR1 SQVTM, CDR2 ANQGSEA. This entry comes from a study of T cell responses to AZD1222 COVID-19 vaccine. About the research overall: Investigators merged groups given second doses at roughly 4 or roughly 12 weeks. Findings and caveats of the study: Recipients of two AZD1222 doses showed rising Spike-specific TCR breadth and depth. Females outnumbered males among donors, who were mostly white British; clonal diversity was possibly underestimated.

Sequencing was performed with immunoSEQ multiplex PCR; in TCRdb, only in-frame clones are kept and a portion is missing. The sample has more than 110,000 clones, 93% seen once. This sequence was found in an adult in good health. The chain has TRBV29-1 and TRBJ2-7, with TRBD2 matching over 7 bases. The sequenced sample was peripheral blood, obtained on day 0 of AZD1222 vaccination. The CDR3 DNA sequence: TGCAGCGTTGTTTTAAGCGCGGGGGACGAGCAGTACTTC. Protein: CSVVLSAGDEQYF.